This passage covers 2 T cell receptor beta chains from one sample sequenced in a study of cytomegalovirus exposure and HLA in healthy donors. Primers for the PCR totalled 60 Vbeta and 13 Jbeta. The method was immunoSEQ multiplex PCR; TCRdb's version includes in-frame clones alone and lacks a portion of them. This sample has fewer than 200,000 clones, with 80% to 90% found just once. Sequenced material: PBMCs. The receptor set was obtained from a woman in her late teens or twenties in good health and CMV-seronegative.

DNA of the CDR3: TGTGCCAGCAGCAAAGAAGGAGCTACCCCCTACGAGCAGTACTTC. It yields the protein CASSKEGATPYEQYF. The chain employs TRBV21-1 and TRBJ2-7; the table assigns TRBD2, which was not confirmed against the DNA. TRBV21-1 constitutes a pseudogene. This CDR3 region has 15 residues.

The chain is built from TRBV7-3 and TRBJ2-7, with a tentative D call TRBD1 (6 bases). Looked up from germline, CDR1 is SGHTA and CDR2 is FQGTGA. V lost 2 bases and J lost 3, with 14 bases in between. The CDR3 covers 15 residues. CDR3 protein: CASSLSGGQGYEQYF. The CDR3, as DNA: TGTGCCAGCAGCTTATCTGGGGGACAAGGCTACGAGCAGTACTTC. Full variable domain (outside the CDR3, taken from reference TRBV7-3 and TRBJ2-7): GAGVSQTPSNKVTEKGKYVELRCDPISGHTALYWYRQSLGQGPEFLIYFQGTGAADDSGLPNDRFFAVRPEGSVSTLKIQRTERGDSAVYLCASSLSGGQGYEQYFGPGTRLTVT.